These 19 T cell receptor beta chains came from one sample sequenced in a study of blood T cell repertoires in COVID-19. Sequenced by immunoSEQ multiplex PCR; TCRdb stores in-frame clones only, minus some. The profile shows tens of thousands of clones, approximately 80% of them singletons. Sequencing was done on a sample of peripheral blood. Receptor source: a man aged 60 to 75 with COVID-19, enrolled during active disease.

This chain uses TRBV7-3 with TRBJ1-6; D is unclear. The CDR3 loop spans 17 amino acids. With 0 bases removed from V and 0 bases from J, the gap between germline ends came to 9 bases. CDR1 is SGHTA and CDR2 is FQGTGA in the germline V gene. CDR3 nucleotides: TGTGCCAGCAGCTTAACGGGCAGAAGCTCCTATAATTCACCCCTCCACTTT. It is translated as CASSLTGRSSYNSPLHF.

The chain is built from TRBV9 and TRBJ1-2; D not resolved. Germline lookup yields CDR1 SGDLS and CDR2 YYNGEE. V was trimmed by 4 bases and J by 6 bases, leaving 16 bases between them. The CDR3 totals 14 residues. The CDR3 region is CASSPGPLADGYTF. CDR3 bases: TGTGCCAGCAGCCCTGGACCTCTAGCAGATGGCTACACCTTC.

This chain joins TRBV10-2 and TRBJ2-7; TRBD2 is a possible D gene (6 bases). From germline, CDR1 is WSHSY and CDR2 SAAADI. With 5 bases removed from V and 6 bases from J, the gap between germline ends came to 17 bases. The CDR3 is made up of 14 amino acids. CDR3 nucleotide sequence: TGCGCCAGCAGTCGCGACCGGAGGGTCGGCGAGCAGTACTTC. Protein sequence: CASSRDRRVGEQYF.

This chain links TRBV7-2 with TRBJ2-1, with 8 bases lining up with TRBD2. Germline V gene sequence: CDR1 SGHTA, CDR2 FQGNSA. CDR3 length: 14 amino acids. The ends lost 4 bases at V and 9 bases at J; junction bases unmatched: 8. In nucleotides, the CDR3 is TGTGCCAGCAGCTACCCCGGACTAGCAAGTGAGCAGTTCTTC. This gives the protein CASSYPGLASEQFF.

This clone turned up a few times. The chain joins TRBV10-1 to TRBJ2-7, with a weak D call TRBD1 (6 bases). The CDR3 is 14 amino acids. The V and J ends lost 7 bases and 4 bases respectively, with 17 bases between them. The germline CDR1 and CDR2 sequences are WNHNN and SYGVQD (reference sequence). The CDR3 DNA sequence: TGCGCCAGCACGGGAACAGGGTACTCGTACGAGCAGTACTTC. Encoded protein: CASTGTGYSYEQYF.

This chain connects TRBV5-6 to TRBJ2-6; D not resolved. The CDR3 loop spans 14 amino acids. Trimming cost V 0 bases and J 1 base, with 2 bases left between them. In germline, CDR1 is SGHDT, CDR2 YYEEEE. This CDR3 is CASSLVSGANVLTF. The CDR3 DNA sequence: TGTGCCAGCAGCTTGGTATCTGGGGCCAACGTCCTGACTTTC. Full variable domain (outside the CDR3, taken from reference TRBV5-6 and TRBJ2-6): DAGVTQSPTHLIKTRGQQVTLRCSPKSGHDTVSWYQQALGQGPQFIFQYYEEEERQRGNFPDRFSGHQFPNYSSELNVNALLLGDSALYLCASSLVSGANVLTFGAGSRLTVL.

CDR3 sequence (DNA): TGCGCCAGCGGAGGGGTTACCAAAAACATTCAGTACTTC. It codes for CASGGVTKNIQYF. The chain has TRBV4-1 and TRBJ2-4, with D tentatively TRBD2 (6 bases). This CDR3 region has 13 residues. V was pared by 8 bases and J by 2 bases, with 10 bases between. Germline CDR1 is MGHRA and CDR2 is YSYEKL.

This sequence joins TRBV5-4 and TRBJ1-5; TRBD1 agrees at 7 bases. The CDR3 runs to 15 residues. V lost 0 bases and J lost 5; bases outside the gene matches: 5. Germline CDR1 and CDR2: SGHNT and YYREEE (reference sequence). CDR3 amino acids: CASSLGGTDDQPQHF. Here the CDR3 DNA reads TGTGCCAGCAGCTTGGGTGGGACAGATGATCAGCCCCAGCATTTT.

This clone came up a few times. V and J are TRBV11-3 and TRBJ2-2, with 13 positions matching TRBD2. This CDR3 comprises 16 residues. Unmatched junction bases numbered 4, after V lost 3 bases and J lost 6 bases. CDR1 and CDR2 from the germline V gene are SGHNT and YENEEA. The CDR3 is CASSLEGLAGSGELFF. The CDR3 DNA is TGTGCCAGCAGCTTGGAGGGACTAGCGGGATCCGGGGAGCTGTTTTTT. The full variable domain, rest sourced from reference TRBV11-3 and TRBJ2-2, is EAGVVQSPRYKIIEKKQPVAFWCNPISGHNTLYWYLQNLGQGPELLIRYENEEAVDDSQLPKDRFSAERLKGVDSTLKIQPAELGDSAVYLCASSLEGLAGSGELFFGEGSRLTVL.

This sequence joins TRBV5-1 and TRBJ1-1; unclear D gene. The CDR3 is 15 amino acids. Trimming left V 0 bases short and J 1 base short, with 10 bases between. Per the germline V gene, CDR1 is SGHRS and CDR2 is YFSETQ. In DNA form, the CDR3 reads TGCGCCAGCAGCTTGGCCGAAGCGGGGAACACTGAAGCTTTCTTT. Translating it yields CASSLAEAGNTEAFF. The whole variable domain, remainder taken from reference TRBV5-1 and TRBJ1-1, is KAGVTQTPRYLIKTRGQQVTLSCSPISGHRSVSWYQQTPGQGLQFLFEYFSETQRNKGNFPGRFSGRQFSNSRSEMNVSTLELGDSALYLCASSLAEAGNTEAFFGQGTRLTVV.

This clone was found once. This sequence joins TRBV19 and TRBJ2-5, with D perhaps matching TRBD1 (5 bases). Trimming removed 4 bases from V and 5 bases from J, with 11 bases in between. Germline V CDR1 and CDR2: LNHDA, SQIVND (reference sequence). The CDR3 has 13 amino acids. The CDR3 region has the DNA TGTGCCAGTAGTAGGACAAGAGAGGAGACCCAGTACTTC. Protein product: CASSRTREETQYF.

This sequence joins TRBV16 and TRBJ2-1; D remains unclear. The CDR3 totals 11 residues. From germline, CDR1 is KGHSY and CDR2 FQNENV. V was trimmed by 2 bases and J by 9 bases, leaving 5 bases between them. The chain's CDR3 is CASSQLSEQFF. CDR3 nucleotides: TGTGCCAGCAGCCAACTAAGTGAGCAGTTCTTC. Filled out from reference TRBV16 and TRBJ2-1, the complete variable domain reads GEEVAQTPKHLVRGEGQKAKLYCAPIKGHSYVFWYQQVLKNEFKFLISFQNENVFDETGMPKERFSAKCLPNSPCSLEIQATKLEDSAVYFCASSQLSEQFFGPGTRLTVL.

The genes are TRBV25-1 and TRBJ1-5; D gene unclear. Germline CDR1 reads MGHDK; CDR2 reads SYGVNS. There are 14 residues in the CDR3. V lost 3 bases, J lost 2 bases, and 8 bases lay in between. CDR3 region: CASSDGQGNQPQHF. The DNA of the CDR3 is TGTGCCAGCAGTGATGGGCAGGGCAATCAGCCCCAGCATTTT. The full variable domain, in which reference TRBV25-1 and TRBJ1-5 provide the parts outside the CDR3, is EADIYQTPRYLVIGTGKKITLECSQTMGHDKMYWYQQDPGMELHLIHYSYGVNSTEKGDLSSESTVSRIRTEHFPLTLESARPSHTSQYLCASSDGQGNQPQHFGDGTRLSIL.

The chain uses TRBV5-6 and TRBJ1-2, with 7 bases that match TRBD1. The CDR3 sequence is 12 residues long. The V and J ends lost 2 bases and 9 bases, in that order; junction bases with no gene match: 4. Germline V gene lookup returns CDR1 SGHDT and CDR2 YYEEEE. The CDR3 region is CASSLRDSRYTF. CDR3 nucleotide sequence: TGTGCCAGCAGCTTAAGGGACAGTCGCTACACCTTC.

This clone was observed once. DNA for the CDR3: TGTGCCAGTAGTACCCAAGCGGGGGGCGCCTACGAGCAGTACTTC. Protein sequence: CASSTQAGGAYEQYF. The chain employs TRBV19 and TRBJ2-7; 9 bases line up with TRBD2. The trim removed 4 bases at V and 2 bases at J, leaving 6 bases unmatched. Germline-derived CDR1 and CDR2 are LNHDA and SQIVND (reference sequence). The CDR3 runs 15 residues. Based on the CDR3 plus reference TRBV19 and TRBJ2-7, the full variable domain is DGGITQSPKYLFRKEGQNVTLSCEQNLNHDAMYWYRQDPGQGLRLIYYSQIVNDFQKGDIAEGYSVSREKKESFPLTVTSAQKNPTAFYLCASSTQAGGAYEQYFGPGTRLTVT.

In this sample, this clone turned up once. The rearrangement joins TRBV5-1 to TRBJ2-3; 11 nucleotides agree with TRBD2. V lost 4 bases and J lost 4; bases outside the gene matches: 5. The CDR3 is made up of 15 amino acids. The germline V gene encodes CDR1 SGHRS and CDR2 YFSETQ. Here the CDR3 DNA reads TGCGCCAGCAGCCCGGGACTAGCGGTAGCAGATACGCAGTATTTT. Its protein product is CASSPGLAVADTQYF.

CDR3 nucleotide sequence: TGTGCCACCAGTGATTCAAGTCGTCCTAGGGGAGAGACCCAGTACTTC. Translation gives CATSDSSRPRGETQYF. V is TRBV24-1 and J is TRBJ2-5; TRBD1 might be the D (5 bases). The V and J ends lost 2 bases and 4 bases respectively, with 16 bases between them. Germline V gives CDR1 KGHDR, CDR2 SFDVKD. This CDR3 spans 16 amino acids.

The V gene is TRBV6-5, the J gene TRBJ2-7; D might be TRBD1 (5 bases). There are 15 residues in the CDR3. Germline V gene sequence: CDR1 MNHEY, CDR2 SVGAGI. The ends were cut back, 0 bases at V and 2 bases at J, with 11 bases in the middle. The CDR3 loop reads CASSYSATAAYEQYF. The CDR3 region has the DNA TGTGCCAGCAGTTACTCCGCGACAGCAGCCTACGAGCAGTACTTC.

The V gene is TRBV7-2, the J gene TRBJ2-7, with 15 bases fitting TRBD2. The CDR3 has 16 amino acids. CDR1 is SGHTA and CDR2 is FQGNSA in the germline V gene. Trimming removed 4 bases from V and 3 bases from J; junction bases left unmatched: 4. CDR3 protein: CASSSGTSGRIYEQYF. The CDR3 DNA reads as TGTGCCAGCAGCTCAGGGACTAGCGGGAGGATCTACGAGCAGTACTTC.